One sample yielded the 5 T cell receptor beta chains listed below, sequenced in a study of T-cell reconstitution after alpha-beta-depleted transplantation in children. Using unique molecular identifiers, the investigators prepared the TCRbeta library. MiXCR was run by TCRdb on the PCR reads, yielding one entry per CDR3 protein. The table records approximately 85,000 distinct CDR3 sequences, 15% to 19% of them present only once. The sample consisted of PBMCs, mostly from graft donor cells, taken 180 days after TCRalphabeta/CD19-depleted stem cell transplant. The receptors were sampled from a male patient under 10 years old who had a stem cell transplant for acute lymphoblastic leukemia, so the T cells may come from the graft donor.

This clonotype appeared a few times. CDR3 residues: CAAGGGGTGELFF. CDR3 DNA sequence: TGTGCCGCAGGGGGGGGAGGCACCGGGGAGCTGTTTTTT. The V call is TRBV11-1, the J call TRBJ2-2; tentatively, D is TRBD1 or TRBD2 (7 bases each). V was trimmed by 11 bases and J by 4 bases, leaving 14 bases between them. This CDR3 spans 13 amino acids. CDR1 SGHAT and CDR2 FQDESV come from the germline V gene (reference sequence).

The genes are TRBV3-1 and TRBJ2-3; D is unresolved. Trimming took 1 base from V and 3 from J, leaving 14 bases between them. Per germline, CDR1 LGHDT and CDR2 YNNKEL (reference sequence). This CDR3 is 16 amino acids long. CDR3 region: CASSQVGPALTDTQYF. The CDR3 DNA follows: TGTGCCAGCAGCCAAGTTGGACCGGCCCTAACAGATACGCAGTATTTT.

This clonotype came up a few times. CDR3 region: CSASRLAGDQETQYF. DNA of the CDR3: TGCAGTGCTAGTCGTTTAGCGGGGGATCAAGAGACCCAGTACTTC. This chain links TRBV20-1 with TRBJ2-5, with 9 bases matching TRBD2. Unmatched junction bases numbered 7, after V lost 3 bases and J lost 2 bases. Germline CDR1 reads DFQATT; CDR2 reads SNEGSKA (reference sequence). The CDR3 is 15 residues long.

This chain uses TRBV20-1 with TRBJ1-1; weak D call: TRBD1 (5 bases). Deletions cut 0 bases from V and 2 bases from J, with 16 bases between. The CDR3 length is 16 residues. Per germline, CDR1 DFQATT and CDR2 SNEGSKA (reference sequence). Written as DNA, the CDR3 is TGCAGTGCTAGAGATGGGGGGGGTCTCGTAAACACTGAAGCTTTCTTT. Its translation: CSARDGGGLVNTEAFF.

The CDR3 loop reads CASCSRGESTDTQYF. CDR3 nucleotides: TGCGCCAGCTGTTCGCGGGGTGAAAGCACAGATACGCAGTATTTT. The chain joins TRBV10-2 to TRBJ2-3, with D possibly matching TRBD2 (6 bases). Trimming cost V 8 bases and J 0 bases, with 15 bases left between them. The CDR3 consists of 15 residues. Germline V gives CDR1 WSHSY, CDR2 SAAADI.